The 4 T cell receptor beta chains given below trace back to one sample, sequenced in a study of neurological immune-mediated disorders. TCRdb re-called the 5' RACE reads with MiXCR, one entry per CDR3 protein. The sample yields more than 13,000 distinct CDR3 sequences, about 7% seen once. The sample was CD8+ T cells from blood. The receptor set was obtained from a middle-aged woman in good health.

This clonotype was counted many times. This CDR3 reads CAIGQLNQPQHF. CDR3 sequence (DNA): TGTGCCATCGGACAGCTGAATCAGCCCCAGCATTTT. The rearrangement links TRBV15 to TRBJ1-5, with a weak D call TRBD1 (6 bases). Trimming pared 10 bases from V and 4 bases from J, leaving 11 bases between. The CDR3 is 12 residues long. Germline V gives CDR1 LNHNV, CDR2 YYDKDF (reference sequence).

This clonotype was counted many times. The chain joins TRBV7-8 to TRBJ2-5; D remains ambiguous. Germline V gene sequence: CDR1 SGHVS, CDR2 FQNEAQ. This CDR3 has 17 residues. V lost 2 bases and J 1 base, leaving 17 bases between the germline ends. CDR3 nucleotide sequence: TGTGCCAGCAGCTTACCCATGGGTTATGTGGCCCAAGAGACCCAGTACTTC. This encodes CASSLPMGYVAQETQYF.

The sample holds many counts of this clonotype. The V and J genes are TRBV7-2 and TRBJ2-7; TRBD2 is a possible D gene (6 bases). Germline assignment: CDR1 SGHTA and CDR2 FQGNSA. V was shortened by 5 bases and J by 6 bases, with 14 bases between the two germline ends. The CDR3 spans 13 residues. For the CDR3, the DNA is TGTGCCAGCAGCCCGGGGGTCTGGAGCGAGCAGTACTTC. This sequence encodes CASSPGVWSEQYF.

This clonotype was seen at least ten times. V gene TRBV12-3 or TRBV12-4 combines with J gene TRBJ2-2; a weak D match, TRBD2 (5 bases). CDR3 length: 12 amino acids. The V end lost 6 bases, the J end lost 4 bases, and 6 bases lay between the germline ends. The CDR3 bases are TGTGCCAGCAGCCGGGGCACCGGGGAGCTGTTTTTT. This encodes CASSRGTGELFF.